Shown below are 8 T cell receptor beta chains from a single sample sequenced in a study of shared clonotypes between healthy human individuals. Sequencing used immunoSEQ multiplex PCR; TCRdb keeps in-frame clones, though not all of them. The sample shows around 450,000 clones, 75% to 85% of them seen only once. The sample consisted of PBMCs. The receptors were sampled from a woman aged 40 to 55 in good health. Some clones in this sample may be carry-over from other donors' samples.

The chain employs TRBV4-1 and TRBJ2-1; 14 nucleotides align to TRBD2. J lost 12 bases, V lost 5 bases, and 6 bases had no gene match. This CDR3 region has 14 residues. Germline V gene data show CDR1 as MGHRA and CDR2 as YSYEKL. In DNA form, the CDR3 reads TGCGCCAGCAGCTCGGGACTAGCGGGAGAGGCGCAGTTCTTC. Its protein product is CASSSGLAGEAQFF.

The V gene is TRBV28, the J gene TRBJ2-7, with 10 bases that match TRBD2. The junction had 26 bases not matched to a gene; V was cut back by 8 bases and J by 4 bases. This CDR3 is built from 20 residues. The germline gives CDR1 MDHEN, CDR2 SYDVKM. The CDR3 loop reads CASESRDLAGVRSLTYEQYF. The CDR3 nucleotides read TGTGCCAGCGAATCCCGGGACCTAGCGGGAGTTAGGTCCCTTACGTACGAGCAGTACTTC.

The rearrangement joins TRBV19 to TRBJ2-7, with a weak D call TRBD1 (7 bases). The germline V gene encodes CDR1 LNHDA and CDR2 SQIVND (reference sequence). Trimming left V 5 bases short and J 1 base short, with 15 bases between. The CDR3 spans 15 residues. The CDR3 sequence is CASSPGQEGSYEQYF. CDR3 coding DNA: TGTGCCAGTAGTCCCGGACAGGAGGGGTCCTACGAGCAGTACTTC.

This chain connects TRBV19 to TRBJ2-7; 7 bases map to TRBD1. Germline V gene sequence: CDR1 LNHDA, CDR2 SQIVND (reference sequence). This CDR3 has 15 residues. With 6 bases clipped from V and 0 bases from J, the junction kept 8 bases outside the gene matches. CDR3 nucleotides: TGTGCCAGTAGACTCACCCGGGACAGCTCCTACGAGCAGTACTTC. Translating gives CASRLTRDSSYEQYF.

This chain links TRBV9 with TRBJ1-2; possible D gene TRBD1, 5 bases. Germline CDR1 and CDR2: SGDLS and YYNGEE. V was pared by 0 bases and J by 10 bases, with 16 bases between. The CDR3 loop spans 14 amino acids. For the CDR3, the DNA is TGTGCCAGCAGCGTAGAGCCGACAGCTTTTAACTACACCTTC. Translated, it gives CASSVEPTAFNYTF.

The sample holds a few counts of this clone. The chain employs TRBV6-1 and TRBJ1-3; D ambiguous. V gave up 0 bases and J gave up 0 bases, with 6 bases separating them. The CDR3 runs to 15 residues. Germline CDR1 and CDR2: MNHNS and SASEGT. The CDR3 reads CASSEAPASGNTIYF. CDR3 DNA: TGTGCCAGCAGTGAAGCGCCAGCCTCTGGAAACACCATATATTTT.

Remarks on this clone: Within the sample, other DNA sequences also encode this same CDR3. The rearrangement joins TRBV27 to TRBJ1-1; no clear D gene. This CDR3 is built from 12 residues. V dropped 6 bases and J dropped 7 bases, with 12 bases sitting between them. Looked up from germline, CDR1 is MNHEY and CDR2 is SMNVEV (reference sequence). CDR3 bases: TGTGCCAGCAGCGGGTTGGGAGGTGAAGCTTTCTTT. Its translation is CASSGLGGEAFF.

Worth noting for this clone: One base separates it from a far larger clone, so it is likely a read error. The V gene is TRBV10-2, the J gene TRBJ2-7, with TRBD2 identical over 9 bases. There are 13 residues in the CDR3. Per the germline V gene, CDR1 is WSHSY and CDR2 is SAAADI. Germline trimming cut 8 bases from V and 6 bases from J; bases unmatched to any gene: 8. The chain's CDR3 is CASRAGGSFEQYF. The CDR3 DNA follows: TGCGCCAGCCGGGCGGGAGGGTCTTTCGAGCAGTACTTC.